The 13 T cell receptor beta chains below come from one sample, sequenced in a study of blood T cell repertoires in COVID-19. The assay was immunoSEQ multiplex PCR, and TCRdb's table has in-frame clones only and misses some. The sample has fewer than 350,000 clones, 70% to 90% seen once; the top ten hold over 3.5%. The sample comprised PBMCs or T cells enriched from blood (not recorded which). All receptors derive from a woman aged 25 to 45 with acute COVID-19.

This clone was seen just once. The chain uses TRBV5-8 and TRBJ1-5; 8 nucleotides match TRBD1. The V segment lost 4 bases and the J segment 0 bases; nucleotides outside the gene matches: 3. Germline V gene sequence: CDR1 SGHTS, CDR2 YDEGEE. This CDR3 contains 15 residues. The CDR3 sequence is CASSPRGHSNQPQHF. The CDR3 DNA is TGTGCCAGCAGCCCCAGGGGGCATAGCAATCAGCCCCAGCATTTT.

The genes are TRBV5-5 and TRBJ1-4; 9 bases map to TRBD1. Germline values: CDR1 SGHKS, CDR2 YYEKEE (reference sequence). The CDR3 spans 15 residues. The junction had 8 bases not matched to a gene; V was cut back by 4 bases and J by 7 bases. CDR3: CASSQTGGPLEKLFF. CDR3 DNA: TGTGCCAGCAGCCAAACAGGGGGCCCCCTTGAAAAACTGTTTTTT.

The chain has TRBV19 and TRBJ1-3, with unresolved D. The CDR3 contains 14 residues. Germline assignment: CDR1 LNHDA and CDR2 SQIVND (reference sequence). The V end was cut by 6 bases, the J end by 0 bases, with 9 bases between. CDR3 bases: TGTGCCAGTAGGGACGGACTCTCTGGAAACACCATATATTTT. Amino acids: CASRDGLSGNTIYF. Full variable domain (missing parts from reference TRBV19 and TRBJ1-3): DGGITQSPKYLFRKEGQNVTLSCEQNLNHDAMYWYRQDPGQGLRLIYYSQIVNDFQKGDIAEGYSVSREKKESFPLTVTSAQKNPTAFYLCASRDGLSGNTIYFGEGSWLTVV.

The chain couples TRBV11-3 to TRBJ2-1; 11 nucleotides align to TRBD2. This CDR3 comprises 15 residues. Germline-derived CDR1 and CDR2 are SGHNT and YENEEA. V was clipped by 4 bases and J by 3 bases; unmatched bases: 2. The CDR3 spells CASSSGLADYNEQFF. The CDR3 region has the DNA TGTGCCAGCAGCTCGGGACTAGCGGACTACAATGAGCAGTTCTTC.

The V and J genes are TRBV19 and TRBJ2-7, with 7 positions matching TRBD1. CDR1 is LNHDA and CDR2 is SQIVND in the germline V gene (reference sequence). The V segment lost 2 bases and the J segment 0 bases; nucleotides outside the gene matches: 4. There are 15 residues in the CDR3. The CDR3 spells CASSIQTGSSYEQYF. Here the CDR3 DNA reads TGTGCCAGTAGTATACAGACAGGGAGCTCCTACGAGCAGTACTTC.

This clone has a handful of counts. V usage is TRBV28 and J usage is TRBJ1-1; tentatively, D is TRBD1 (6 bases). The CDR3 loop spans 14 amino acids. Trimming stripped 7 bases from V and 1 base from J, with 13 bases between. Germline V gives CDR1 MDHEN, CDR2 SYDVKM. The CDR3 coding sequence is TGTGCCAGCAATACAGGGATAGGGAACACTGAAGCTTTCTTT. This codes for CASNTGIGNTEAFF. The complete variable domain, with remaining parts taken from reference TRBV28 and TRBJ1-1, reads DVKVTQSSRYLVKRTGEKVFLECVQDMDHENMFWYRQDPGLGLRLIYFSYDVKMKEKGDIPEGYSVSREKKERFSLILESASTNQTSMYLCASNTGIGNTEAFFGQGTRLTVV.

The rearrangement links TRBV28 to TRBJ2-7; D possibly corresponds to TRBD1 (6 bases). CDR1 is MDHEN and CDR2 is SYDVKM in the germline V gene. The germline V and J ends were trimmed by 2 bases and 5 bases, with 7 bases remaining between them. The CDR3 extends over 12 amino acids. The CDR3, as DNA: TGTGCCAGCAGTTTAGGGGGCAACGAGCAGTACTTC. Protein sequence: CASSLGGNEQYF.

This clone has a single count. The rearrangement links TRBV19 to TRBJ2-2; 7 bases fit TRBD2. J was trimmed by 3 bases and V by 4 bases; bases with no gene match: 8. Germline values: CDR1 LNHDA, CDR2 SQIVND (reference sequence). CDR3 length: 16 amino acids. CDR3 DNA sequence: TGTGCCAGTAGTAGGGGCGGGAGCGGCTACACCGGGGAGCTGTTTTTT. The encoded protein is CASSRGGSGYTGELFF. The variable domain in full, with the rest retrieved from reference TRBV19 and TRBJ2-2, is DGGITQSPKYLFRKEGQNVTLSCEQNLNHDAMYWYRQDPGQGLRLIYYSQIVNDFQKGDIAEGYSVSREKKESFPLTVTSAQKNPTAFYLCASSRGGSGYTGELFFGEGSRLTVL.

The V gene is TRBV19, the J gene TRBJ2-1; 12 nucleotides agree with TRBD2. V was clipped by 1 base and J by 8 bases; unmatched bases: 15. The germline V gene encodes CDR1 LNHDA and CDR2 SQIVND (reference sequence). This CDR3 is 19 amino acids long. The CDR3 protein is CASSIVASGRASGFHEQFF. CDR3 nucleotide sequence: TGTGCCAGTAGTATAGTGGCTAGCGGGAGGGCTTCTGGCTTCCATGAGCAGTTCTTC.

This rearrangement joins TRBV4-2 to TRBJ1-4; D possibly corresponds to TRBD1 (6 bases). The germline V gene has CDR1 LGHNA and CDR2 YNFKEQ. This CDR3 is 13 amino acids long. The V and J ends lost 3 bases and 11 bases respectively, with 13 bases between them. The CDR3 protein is CASSQDSSEKLFF. The CDR3 DNA is TGTGCCAGCAGCCAGGACAGTAGTGAGAAACTGTTTTTT.

CDR3 nucleotide sequence: TGTGCCAGCATTGCCCAGGGTGTGGAAAAACTGTTTTTT. Protein: CASIAQGVEKLFF. The chain couples TRBV2 to TRBJ1-4; D possibly corresponds to TRBD1 (5 bases). The CDR3 covers 13 residues. V shed 7 bases and J shed 8 bases, with 14 bases lying between them. Germline loops: CDR1 SNHLY, CDR2 FYNNEI.

The chain is built from TRBV7-3 and TRBJ2-1, with unresolved D. Trimming stripped 5 bases from V and 0 bases from J, with 14 bases between. The CDR3 is 16 residues long. Germline CDR1 reads SGHTA; CDR2 reads FQGTGA. CDR3 in DNA: TGTGCCAGCAGCCCCACGGTGGTAAGCTCCTACAATGAGCAGTTCTTC. Translating it yields CASSPTVVSSYNEQFF.

The gene calls are TRBV6-5 and TRBJ2-3; 7 nucleotides align to TRBD1. This CDR3 is 16 amino acids long. Germline lookup yields CDR1 MNHEY and CDR2 SVGAGI. The ends lost 2 bases at V and 5 bases at J; junction bases unmatched: 10. CDR3 sequence reads: CASSYGEGALGDTQYF. CDR3 DNA sequence: TGTGCCAGCAGTTACGGTGAGGGGGCACTTGGAGATACGCAGTATTTT.